This T cell receptor (beta chain) was retrieved from a study of beta chain features in type 1 diabetes (dated by TCRdb to 2017 to 2018). Broadly, across the study: Mean age, gender distribution, total cell number and subset yield were not different between patients and healthy donors. Regulatory and stem cell-like memory subsets were isolated from only 8 patients and roughly eight healthy donors, whereas naive and central memory subsets came from all 30 or so donors. In the study, TCRB repertoires of sorted circulating CD4+ T cell subsets from recently diagnosed type 1 diabetes patients were compared with those of matched healthy donors. A total of approximately 100 million sorted cells were examined across all samples, and the number of cells per subset was strongly correlated with RNA yield. Overall study outcomes, separate from this receptor: PCR might favor shorter templates, but patient and control samples were amplified and corrected together, so any skew would affect both groups equally. Because small numbers of individuals were included in the HLA sub-analyses, any influence of HLA type on TCRB rearrangement was left unresolved. Naive, central memory and regulatory TCRB repertoires appeared to be more alike among patients than among healthy donors. A moderate but significant shortening of TCRB CDR3 length was observed in type 1 diabetes patients in all four CD4+ subsets. Because cDNA was sequenced instead of genomic DNA, activated cells with high expression could be over-represented, although the groups did not differ in activation or CD3 levels. Fewer insertions and more nucleotide deletions at VDJ recombination sites were observed in patients with type 1 diabetes, implying thymic rearrangement abnormalities.

A single peripheral blood draw of about 116 mL on average was collected from each donor into heparinised tubes. A BD FACSAria II was used to sort naive, central memory, regulatory and stem cell-like memory CD4+ T cells with a panel that included CD45RO, CCR7, CD25, CD127, CD95 and CD27. All sorted populations exceeded 95% purity. PBMCs were isolated immediately by Lymphoprep density gradient centrifugation and stained directly without culture. So that batch effects would be minimized, each experiment stained and sorted samples in pairs, pairing one healthy donor with one patient. The High Capacity cDNA Reverse Transcription Kit was used to reverse transcribe all of the isolated RNA, meaning that expressed TCRB transcripts were what got sequenced. Deep immunoSEQ sequencing was performed on naive, central memory and regulatory T cell samples, with an average of roughly 3.5 million total reads per sample. Sorted cells were lysed in RLT buffer and RNA was extracted with DNase-treated RNeasy Micro or Mini kits, depending on cell number. To prevent cross-contamination, each cell subset was processed individually, whereas patient and healthy donor samples were processed jointly. TCRB sequences were amplified from cDNA with the immunoSEQ multiplex PCR, producing 87-bp fragments spanning the CDR3 region. Amplicons were sequenced on the Illumina HiSeq platform. Turning to the authors' computational methods: PCR bias was corrected computationally using synthetic template baselines, and reads within Hamming distance 2 were collapsed, with unmergeable singletons discarded. Reads were aligned against IMGT so that V, D and J genes, CDR3 length and insertions or deletions at six rearrangement sites could be assigned. Within each subset, clonotype counts were normalized to sorted cell number, and only after that were true diversity and Gini coefficients computed with the tcR R package. The overlap coefficient, calculated on TCRB nucleotide sequences, was used to measure repertoire sharing. Held by TCRdb, this immuneACCESS table contains in-frame sequences only and omits some clones. Under half of the omission traces to an unresolved V gene where checked; the cause of the rest is unknown. That table is the source of V, J and clone size, and D and trimming were worked out from the DNA. This sample holds roughly 140,000 clones; less than 9.5% were observed only once. The ten top clones hold about 0.6% of the sample.

In the case of this clone: This clone's antigen is unknown. The input lacks base qualities; no much larger clone sits a single base away.

From the cysteine up to the phenylalanine, the CDR3 has a length of 19 residues. The retained sequence is limited to the CDR3, 57 bases, with the frame set at the first base. In the germline V gene, CDR1 corresponds to LGHNA and CDR2 to YSLEER. Trimmed from V: 0 bases; trimmed from J: 8 bases; junction bases lacking a gene match: 15. Sequencing was done on a sample of central memory CD4+ T cells from blood. This chain is built from TRBV4-3 and TRBJ2-4, and TRBD2 aligns with 11 junction nucleotides. This clonotype was obtained from a man younger than 35 in good health. The DNA reads TGCGCCAGCAGCCAAGATGTACTAGCGGGAGATGTGCCTCAAGACATTCAGTACTTC. This codes for CASSQDVLAGDVPQDIQYF.